These T cell receptor beta chains were read from a single sample in a study of sequential checkpoint blockade in melanoma. The protocol was immunoSEQ multiplex PCR, while the TCRdb copy is restricted to in-frame clones and leaves out a portion. The data contain roughly 2,500 clones, roughly 20% of them seen just once; the ten biggest clones take up around 24%. Material: tumor tissue (inferred from file names), obtained from a patient given nivolumab and ipilimumab in sequence. Receptors originate from a human donor with melanoma. The CDR3 runs from the conserved cysteine through the conserved F or W. A D gene is named only where the DNA matches it firmly. Clone size is given for some rows only: seen once, a few or many times, or a class if the clone is expanded.

cdr3_nt: TGTGCCAGCTCACCGGGACTAGCGGAAGAGACCCAGTACTTC; cdr3_aa: CASSPGLAEETQYF; j_call: TRBJ2-5; clone_size: NA; v_call: TRBV18; d_call: TRBD2
cdr3_nt: TGTGCCACCAGCAGAGAGGCAGGGGGTTCCTACGAGCAGTACTTC; cdr3_aa: CATSREAGGSYEQYF; j_call: TRBJ2-7; clone_size: once; v_call: TRBV15; d_call: TRBD1
cdr3_nt: TGTGCCAGCAGTCCAGGGAACACTGAAGCTTTCTTT; cdr3_aa: CASSPGNTEAFF; j_call: TRBJ1-1; clone_size: medium-sized; v_call: TRBV6-8; d_call: NA
cdr3_nt: TGTGCCAGTAGAGGGGCAATGAACACTGAAGCTTTCTTT; cdr3_aa: CASRGAMNTEAFF; j_call: TRBJ1-1; clone_size: NA; v_call: TRBV19; d_call: NA
cdr3_nt: TGTGCCAGCAGCACGATGGGACGAGCGACTGAAGCTTTCTTT; cdr3_aa: CASSTMGRATEAFF; j_call: TRBJ1-1; clone_size: few; v_call: TRBV25-1; d_call: NA
cdr3_nt: TGTGCCTGGAGTCACGGGACGTTGGGGAGCTACACCTTC; cdr3_aa: CAWSHGTLGSYTF; j_call: TRBJ1-2; clone_size: few; v_call: TRBV30; d_call: NA
cdr3_nt: TGTGCCAGCTCACCTGGGACAGGGAGGGAGACCCAGTACTTC; cdr3_aa: CASSPGTGRETQYF; j_call: TRBJ2-5; clone_size: NA; v_call: TRBV18; d_call: TRBD1
cdr3_nt: TGTGCCAGCAGTTACTCGCTGGGGAACACCATATATTTT; cdr3_aa: CASSYSLGNTIYF; j_call: TRBJ1-3; clone_size: NA; v_call: TRBV6-8; d_call: NA
cdr3_nt: TGTGCCAGCAGCTTTGTTTGGCGTCGGCGCTATGGCTACACCTTC; cdr3_aa: CASSFVWRRRYGYTF; j_call: TRBJ1-2; clone_size: NA; v_call: TRBV12-1; d_call: NA
cdr3_nt: TGTGCCAGCAGCTCGGGACTTACTAGCAATCAGCCCCAGCATTTT; cdr3_aa: CASSSGLTSNQPQHF; j_call: TRBJ1-5; clone_size: many; v_call: TRBV11-3; d_call: NA
cdr3_nt: TGCGCCAGCAGCTTGGGGGTTCGGTGGACTGAAGCTTTCTTT; cdr3_aa: CASSLGVRWTEAFF; j_call: TRBJ1-1; clone_size: few; v_call: TRBV5-1; d_call: NA
cdr3_nt: TGTGCCAGCAGACCCAGGGGGGGCATTTGGTCCCAGCATTTT; cdr3_aa: CASRPRGGIWSQHF; j_call: TRBJ1-5; clone_size: few; v_call: TRBV6-8; d_call: TRBD1
cdr3_nt: TGTGCCAGCAGCCTGGAGAAGGCGAGCGCCCAAGAGACCCAGTACTTC; cdr3_aa: CASSLEKASAQETQYF; j_call: TRBJ2-5; clone_size: many; v_call: TRBV11-3; d_call: NA
cdr3_nt: TGTGCCAGCAACGAGTTCCCAGCCGCCCAAGAGACCCAGTACTTC; cdr3_aa: CASNEFPAAQETQYF; j_call: TRBJ2-5; clone_size: many; v_call: TRBV2; d_call: NA
cdr3_nt: TGTGCCAGTAGTATAGACGGGACAGGGGACTACGAGCAGTACTTC; cdr3_aa: CASSIDGTGDYEQYF; j_call: TRBJ2-7; clone_size: NA; v_call: TRBV19; d_call: TRBD1
cdr3_nt: TGTGCCAGCAGCCTAAGCTCCTATAATTCACCCCTCCACTTT; cdr3_aa: CASSLSSYNSPLHF; j_call: TRBJ1-6; clone_size: medium-sized; v_call: TRBV11-3; d_call: NA
cdr3_nt: TGTGCCAGTTCGAGAGAGGGTTTCGAAAAACTGTTTTTT; cdr3_aa: CASSREGFEKLFF; j_call: TRBJ1-4; clone_size: NA; v_call: TRBV19; d_call: NA
cdr3_nt: TGTGCCAGCAGCCCCGGGCCTTTGGGGGCCAACGTCCTGACTTTC; cdr3_aa: CASSPGPLGANVLTF; j_call: TRBJ2-6; clone_size: few; v_call: TRBV6-8; d_call: NA
cdr3_nt: TGCGCCAGCAGGGACAGGGGTTCCGGAAACACCATATATTTT; cdr3_aa: CASRDRGSGNTIYF; j_call: TRBJ1-3; clone_size: NA; v_call: TRBV5-1; d_call: TRBD1
cdr3_nt: TGTGCCAGCAGACTAGGACAGGGTTATAACTATGGCTACACCTTC; cdr3_aa: CASRLGQGYNYGYTF; j_call: TRBJ1-2; clone_size: NA; v_call: TRBV28; d_call: TRBD1